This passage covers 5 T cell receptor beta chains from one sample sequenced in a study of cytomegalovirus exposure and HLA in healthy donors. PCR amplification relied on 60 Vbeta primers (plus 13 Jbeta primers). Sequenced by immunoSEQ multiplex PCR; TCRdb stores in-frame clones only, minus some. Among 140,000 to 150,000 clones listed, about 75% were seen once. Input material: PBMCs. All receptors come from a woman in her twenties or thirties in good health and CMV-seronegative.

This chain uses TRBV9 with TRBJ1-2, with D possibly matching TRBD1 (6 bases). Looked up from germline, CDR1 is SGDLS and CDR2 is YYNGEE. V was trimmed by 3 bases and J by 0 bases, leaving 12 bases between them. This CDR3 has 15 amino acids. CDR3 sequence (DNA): TGTGCCAGCAGCGAGGTGGGACAATCTAACTATGGCTACACCTTC. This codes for CASSEVGQSNYGYTF.

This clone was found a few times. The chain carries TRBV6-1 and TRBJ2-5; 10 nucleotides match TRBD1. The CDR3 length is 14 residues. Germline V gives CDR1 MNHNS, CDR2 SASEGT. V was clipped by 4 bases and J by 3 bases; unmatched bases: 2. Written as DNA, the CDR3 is TGTGCCAGCAGTGTGGACAGGGGGAAAGAGACCCAGTACTTC. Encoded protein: CASSVDRGKETQYF.

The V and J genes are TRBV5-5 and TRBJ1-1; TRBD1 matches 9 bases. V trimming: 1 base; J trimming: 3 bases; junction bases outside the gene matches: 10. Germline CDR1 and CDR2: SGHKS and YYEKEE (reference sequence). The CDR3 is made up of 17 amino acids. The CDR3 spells CASSLLGTGSPYTEAFF. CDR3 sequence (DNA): TGTGCCAGCAGCTTGTTGGGGACAGGGTCCCCGTACACTGAAGCTTTCTTT.

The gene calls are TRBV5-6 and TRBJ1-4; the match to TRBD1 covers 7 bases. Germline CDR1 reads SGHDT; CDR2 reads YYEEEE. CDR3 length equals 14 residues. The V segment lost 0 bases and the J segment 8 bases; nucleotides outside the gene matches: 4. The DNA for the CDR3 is TGTGCCAGCAGCTTGGAGGGGGCTGAGGAAAAACTGTTTTTT. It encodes CASSLEGAEEKLFF.

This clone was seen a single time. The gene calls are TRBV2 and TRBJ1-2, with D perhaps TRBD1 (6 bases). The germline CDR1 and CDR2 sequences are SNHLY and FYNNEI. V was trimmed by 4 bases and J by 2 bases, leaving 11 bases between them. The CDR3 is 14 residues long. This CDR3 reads CASSGRQVNYGYTF. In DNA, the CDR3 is TGTGCCAGCAGTGGTCGACAGGTGAACTATGGCTACACCTTC.